The entry that follows covers one TCR beta chain sequence. What this receptor recognizes is not known. Per-base qualities were not stored, and no clone one base away is much larger. The data were obtained in a study of blood T cell repertoires in COVID-19 (dated by TCRdb to 2018 to 2020). Notes on the research overall: The collaborator samples originated in the United States, Italy and Spain and spanned the acute and convalescent phases of COVID-19. Where HLA class I and class II types were available, the types were taken from metadata supplied by the sample provider, not from assay-based typing. Samples came from the ongoing ImmuneRACE study (first 160 participants) plus 1,254 subjects from 6 global collaborators. A freely available public database, intended as a resource for researchers studying the immune response to SARS-CoV-2, is where the repertoires were released. The dataset comprised deeply sampled blood TCRbeta repertoires from subjects exposed to, actively infected with, or recovered from COVID-19. The prospective study material was composed of cDNA or gDNA derived from T cells, B-cell-depleted T cells, or PBMCs. The sample metadata nearly always contained a de-identified subject ID, COVID-19 status, age in years and sex.

Participants in the prospective study were enrolled through a virtual design, were aged about 18 to 100 years, and lived in roughly 25 United States geographic areas. To assign participants to cohorts, the prospective study relied on clinical history that participants themselves reported in a screening survey and a study questionnaire. Recovered participants in ImmuneRACE Cohort 3 were defined as having two consecutive negative NP/OP PCR tests, clearance from a healthcare professional, or resolution of symptoms. In the prospective study, whole blood, serum and a nasopharyngeal or oropharyngeal swab were collected from each participant by mobile phlebotomists. Prospective study participants could optionally give additional blood draws and questionnaires over an approximately 2-month period. Before DNA extraction, blood samples from the prospective study were shipped at room temperature or frozen.

The full study reports these points: The amount of clinical and demographic metadata varied by source and participant and was provided uncurated.

Reading the germline V gene (reference sequence) gives CDR1 MNHEY and CDR2 SMNVEV. CDR3 length: 12 amino acids, cysteine to phenylalanine. Just the 36-base CDR3 DNA is kept, in frame starting at base 1. V was cut back by 6 bases and J by 6 bases, leaving a gap of 9 bases between them. The immunoSEQ Assay, a bias-controlled multiplex PCR, was used to amplify TCRbeta CDR3 regions from genomic DNA. In the authors' own workflow: The number of nucleated cells in each sample was estimated from the amplification of reference gene primers within the assay. To quantify the absolute abundance of each unique TCRbeta CDR3 rearrangement, sequence reads were collapsed and filtered. For each sample, productive Simpson clonality was calculated as the square root of Simpson's diversity index across productive rearrangements. This is the immuneACCESS table as TCRdb keeps it, with only in-frame sequences that have V and J called. A part of the clones is gone; compared with another copy, unresolved V genes explain less than half, and the rest is unexplained. V and J calls and clone size are copied from that table; D and trimming were computed from the DNA. The sample contains 150,000 to 200,000 clones, under 90% of them found a single time. The top ten clonotypes cover about 8.6% of the sample.

Sequenced: PBMCs or T cells enriched from blood (not recorded which). The clonotype was recovered from a woman aged 45-65 years who had recovered from COVID-19. The sequence is built from TRBV27 and TRBJ2-1; matching of 5 bases hints at TRBD2 as the D gene. The nucleotide sequence reads as follows: TGTGCCAGCAGGGGCGGGTCCAATGAGCAGTTCTTC. Its protein reads: CASRGGSNEQFF.